These 27 T cell receptor beta chains came from one sample sequenced in a study of cytomegalovirus exposure and HLA in healthy donors. The PCR made use of 60 Vbeta and 13 Jbeta primers. Profiling relied on immunoSEQ multiplex PCR, and the TCRdb table lists in-frame clones only, not all of them. The table lists some 150,000 clones, around 75% of them singletons, with 3.5% in the top ten. Sequencing used PBMCs. These receptors all stem from a human donor in good health.

The gene calls are TRBV5-1 and TRBJ2-7; 7 nucleotides match TRBD1. V trimming: 4 bases; J trimming: 3 bases; junction bases outside the gene matches: 10. This CDR3 is 15 amino acids long. CDR1 is SGHRS and CDR2 is YFSETQ in the germline V gene. The chain's CDR3 is CASSPGQASYYEQYF. The CDR3, as DNA: TGCGCCAGCAGCCCAGGACAGGCCTCATACTACGAGCAGTACTTC. Full variable domain (missing parts from reference TRBV5-1 and TRBJ2-7): KAGVTQTPRYLIKTRGQQVTLSCSPISGHRSVSWYQQTPGQGLQFLFEYFSETQRNKGNFPGRFSGRQFSNSRSEMNVSTLELGDSALYLCASSPGQASYYEQYFGPGTRLTVT.

This chain connects TRBV19 to TRBJ2-7; 8 bases line up with TRBD2. Germline CDR1 LNHDA, CDR2 SQIVND (reference sequence). V lost 4 bases, J lost 6 bases, and 14 bases stayed unmatched. The CDR3 is 16 amino acids. The CDR3 loop is CASSTLPAAGAGEQYF. The DNA for the CDR3 is TGTGCCAGTAGTACCCTCCCCGCAGCGGGAGCAGGCGAGCAGTACTTC.

This chain uses TRBV1 with TRBJ2-1; the table's D call, TRBD2, has no DNA check behind it. TRBV1 is flagged as a pseudogene. The CDR3 is made up of 14 amino acids. The CDR3 region has the DNA TGCACCAGCTTTTATCTAGCGGGAGACAATGAGCAGTTCTTC. Translating gives CTSFYLAGDNEQFF.

Note on this clone: This sample also contains other DNA sequences that code for the same CDR3. The genes are TRBV4-1 and TRBJ2-3; TRBD2 agrees at 15 bases. The CDR3 is made up of 16 amino acids. Germline CDR1 and CDR2: MGHRA and YSYEKL. V shed 1 base, J shed 6 bases, and the junction held 2 bases outside the gene matches. The CDR3 here is CASSQAGTSGRDTQYF. CDR3 in DNA: TGCGCCAGCAGCCAAGCTGGGACTAGCGGGAGGGATACGCAGTATTTT.

This chain links TRBV2 with TRBJ2-2; a possible D gene is TRBD2 (5 bases). Germline V gene lookup returns CDR1 SNHLY and CDR2 FYNNEI. Trimming pared 7 bases from V and 3 bases from J, leaving 12 bases between. The CDR3 has 14 residues. The CDR3 DNA reads as TGTGCCAGCATCTCGGACTTATACACCGGGGAGCTGTTTTTT. Translation: CASISDLYTGELFF. Combining the CDR3 with reference TRBV2 and TRBJ2-2 gives the whole variable domain EPEVTQTPSHQVTQMGQEVILRCVPISNHLYFYWYRQILGQKVEFLVSFYNNEISEKSEIFDDQFSVERPDGSNFTLKIRSTKLEDSAMYFCASISDLYTGELFFGEGSRLTVL.

The chain employs TRBV6-6 and TRBJ2-7; a weak D match, TRBD2 (7 bases). This CDR3 spans 15 amino acids. V gave up 1 base and J gave up 4 bases, with 14 bases separating them. The germline gives CDR1 MNHNY, CDR2 SVGAGI (reference sequence). The CDR3 DNA reads TGTGCCAGCAGTTACTTCGGCGGGGGCCCGTACGAGCAGTACTTC. It codes for CASSYFGGGPYEQYF.

The chain has TRBV30 and TRBJ1-2; maybe TRBD1 (5 bases). V lost 4 bases and J lost 3, with 12 bases in between. The CDR3 contains 13 residues. CDR1 and CDR2 from the germline V gene are GTSNPN and SVGIG (reference sequence). As DNA, the CDR3 is TGTGCCTGGAATGGGGGGATGGACTATGGCTACACCTTC. Protein sequence: CAWNGGMDYGYTF.

The CDR3 DNA sequence: TGCAGCGTTGCGGACAGGGCAGGAGGCTACACCTTC. Protein product: CSVADRAGGYTF. The genes are TRBV29-1 and TRBJ1-2; TRBD1 aligns across 8 bases. The trim removed 4 bases at V and 8 bases at J, leaving 6 bases unmatched. The CDR3 has 12 amino acids. Germline V gene lookup returns CDR1 SQVTM and CDR2 ANQGSEA.

The CDR3 DNA sequence: TGTGCCAGCAGTGAAGACAGTGCCACGGACACTGAAGCTTTCTTT. This encodes CASSEDSATDTEAFF. This chain links TRBV6-1 with TRBJ1-1; unclear D gene. The length of the CDR3 is 15 residues. Trimming removed 1 base at V and 3 bases at J, with 12 bases between. Germline CDR1 and CDR2: MNHNS and SASEGT.

CDR3 amino acids: CASRAGGDTGELFF. CDR3 nucleotides: TGTGCCAGCAGGGCGGGAGGTGACACCGGGGAGCTGTTTTTT. The J gene is TRBJ2-2, the V gene TRBV25-1; 8 bases agree with TRBD2. The germline CDR1 and CDR2 sequences are MGHDK and SYGVNS. The J segment lost 3 bases and the V segment lost 6 bases, leaving 3 bases of the junction unmatched. There are 14 residues in the CDR3. The variable domain in full, completed from reference TRBV25-1 and TRBJ2-2, reads EADIYQTPRYLVIGTGKKITLECSQTMGHDKMYWYQQDPGMELHLIHYSYGVNSTEKGDLSSESTVSRIRTEHFPLTLESARPSHTSQYLCASRAGGDTGELFFGEGSRLTVL.

The chain couples TRBV4-1 to TRBJ1-3; a possible D gene is TRBD1 (5 bases). The CDR3 covers 15 residues. Germline CDR1 and CDR2: MGHRA and YSYEKL. Trimming pared 1 base from V and 0 bases from J, leaving 7 bases between. The CDR3 sequence is CASSQGDSSGNTIYF. CDR3 bases: TGCGCCAGCAGCCAAGGAGACAGCTCTGGAAACACCATATATTTT.

In nucleotides, the CDR3 is TGTGCCAGCTCGTCGGAGACAGGGTACGAGCAGTACTTC. It translates to CASSSETGYEQYF. The rearrangement joins TRBV18 to TRBJ2-7; 7 positions match TRBD1. This CDR3 has 13 residues. The J segment lost 4 bases and the V segment lost 6 bases, leaving 6 bases of the junction unmatched. CDR1 and CDR2 (germline): KGHSH, LQKENI. Looking up the rest from reference TRBV18 and TRBJ2-7 gives the full variable domain: NAGVMQNPRHLVRRRGQEARLRCSPMKGHSHVYWYRQLPEEGLKFMVYLQKENIIDESGMPKERFSAEFPKEGPSILRIQQVVRGDSAAYFCASSSETGYEQYFGPGTRLTVT.

The V and J genes are TRBV7-8 and TRBJ2-2; TRBD1 agrees at 10 bases. The CDR3 is 16 residues long. Germline CDR1 SGHVS, CDR2 FQNEAQ. V dropped 3 bases and J dropped 4; count of bases not matched to a gene: 5. The CDR3: CASSFRQGAATGELFF. CDR3 coding DNA: TGTGCCAGCAGCTTCCGACAGGGGGCCGCCACCGGGGAGCTGTTTTTT.

Only one count was recorded for this clone. The CDR3 reads CASSATVNTEAFF. CDR3 coding DNA: TGTGCCAGCAGCGCGACTGTGAACACTGAAGCTTTCTTT. The chain couples TRBV6-6 to TRBJ1-1; D gene uncertain. Per the germline V gene, CDR1 is MNHNY and CDR2 is SVGAGI (reference sequence). V was pared by 6 bases and J by 0 bases, with 8 bases between. The CDR3 runs 13 residues.

V usage is TRBV12-5 and J usage is TRBJ1-2; TRBD1 matches 7 bases. This CDR3 contains 16 residues. Germline-derived CDR1 and CDR2 are LGHNT and FRNRAP. The V gene end was trimmed by 1 base and the J gene end by 4 bases; junction bases not matched to a gene: 9. CDR3 bases: TGTGCTAGTGGTTTGGGAGACAGGGCGGAATTCTATGGCTACACCTTC. Translation gives CASGLGDRAEFYGYTF.

This chain links TRBV19 with TRBJ2-1; tentatively, D is TRBD2 (6 bases). The CDR3 sequence is 15 residues long. The V end lost 5 bases, the J end lost 2 bases, and 13 bases lay between the germline ends. Germline V CDR1 and CDR2: LNHDA, SQIVND (reference sequence). CDR3 sequence: CASSPRLVPYNEQFF. In nucleotides, the CDR3 is TGTGCCAGTAGTCCCCGACTAGTGCCCTACAATGAGCAGTTCTTC.

V usage is TRBV19 and J usage is TRBJ1-1; possible D gene TRBD1, 5 bases. Germline CDR1 reads LNHDA; CDR2 reads SQIVND (reference sequence). The CDR3 covers 14 residues. The V end lost 6 bases, the J end lost 1 base, and 12 bases lay between the germline ends. The CDR3 reads CASRFGGQNTEAFF. CDR3 nucleotide sequence: TGTGCCAGTAGATTTGGCGGACAGAACACTGAAGCTTTCTTT.

The chain links TRBV30 to TRBJ2-1, with 9 bases that match TRBD2. V gave up 0 bases and J gave up 8 bases; unmatched junction bases: 5. The germline V gene has CDR1 GTSNPN and CDR2 SVGIG (reference sequence). The CDR3 consists of 14 residues. The CDR3 sequence is CAWSVRLAVDEQFF. The DNA of the CDR3 is TGTGCCTGGAGTGTTCGACTAGCGGTCGATGAGCAGTTCTTC.

The chain couples TRBV10-2 to TRBJ2-1; no firm D call. Germline CDR1 reads WSHSY; CDR2 reads SAAADI. The CDR3 consists of 13 residues. V shed 5 bases and J shed 6 bases, with 11 bases lying between them. CDR3 sequence (DNA): TGCGCCAGCAGTAGCAACGCCCCCAATGAGCAGTTCTTC. It is translated as CASSSNAPNEQFF.

The V and J genes are TRBV7-8 and TRBJ2-1; a weak D match, TRBD2 (5 bases). CDR3 size: 15 residues. V lost 5 bases and J 8 bases, leaving 19 bases between the germline ends. Germline V CDR1 and CDR2: SGHVS, FQNEAQ. CDR3 DNA sequence: TGTGCCAGCAGCCACGAAGGACTCCCGTCACATGAGCAGTTCTTC. The encoded protein is CASSHEGLPSHEQFF.

This chain joins TRBV7-2 and TRBJ2-1; TRBD2 matches 11 bases. Germline CDR1 and CDR2: SGHTA and FQGNSA. The junction had 2 bases not matched to a gene; V was cut back by 3 bases and J by 4 bases. CDR3 length: 15 residues. In DNA, the CDR3 is TGTGCCAGCAGCTTTAGCGGGGGGGGTTACAATGAGCAGTTCTTC. This encodes CASSFSGGGYNEQFF.

The CDR3 DNA follows: TGTGCTAGTGGTTTGGCACGGGGCGGACAGGGGCGGAAGGTGGATGAAAAACTGTTTTTT. Its protein product is CASGLARGGQGRKVDEKLFF. The rearrangement links TRBV12-5 to TRBJ1-4; 9 nucleotides agree with TRBD1. This CDR3 comprises 20 residues. The junction had 18 bases not matched to a gene; V was cut back by 1 base and J by 6 bases. Germline V lookup: CDR1 LGHNT, CDR2 FRNRAP.

This chain connects TRBV7-8 to TRBJ2-7, with 8 positions matching TRBD2. Trimming at V came to 4 bases and at J to 2 bases, leaving 13 bases not matched to a gene. From germline, CDR1 is SGHVS and CDR2 FQNEAQ. This CDR3 spans 17 amino acids. For the CDR3, the DNA is TGTGCCAGCAGCTCCCTAAAGGGAGCGGGGGTCACCTACGAGCAGTACTTC. Translated, it gives CASSSLKGAGVTYEQYF.

V gene TRBV6-1 combines with J gene TRBJ1-2; D ambiguous. V was cut by 8 bases and J by 2 bases, with 9 bases left in between. The CDR3 has 12 residues. In germline, CDR1 is MNHNS, CDR2 SASEGT. CDR3 region: CASLSGNYGYTF. The CDR3 DNA is TGTGCCAGCTTGAGCGGAAACTATGGCTACACCTTC.

This chain uses TRBV23-1 with TRBJ2-2; possibly TRBD1 for D (5 bases). TRBV23-1 is an ORF; its function is uncertain. V lost 2 bases and J lost 1, with 8 bases in between. The CDR3 sequence is 15 residues long. The CDR3 spells CASSQQGKNTGELFF. DNA of the CDR3: TGCGCCAGCAGTCAACAGGGCAAGAACACCGGGGAGCTGTTTTTT.

Of note for this clone: This specimen includes other DNA sequences encoding the same CDR3. The J gene is TRBJ2-7, the V gene TRBV6-1; D ambiguous. V gave up 6 bases and J gave up 0 bases, with 9 bases separating them. The CDR3 totals 13 residues. Per germline, CDR1 MNHNS and CDR2 SASEGT. As DNA, the CDR3 is TGTGCCAGCAGCGTGGCTAGCTCCTACGAGCAGTACTTC. Amino acid sequence: CASSVASSYEQYF.

V usage is TRBV4-1 and J usage is TRBJ2-7; 7 nucleotides line up with TRBD2. Per germline, CDR1 MGHRA and CDR2 YSYEKL. J lost 5 bases, V lost 0 bases, and 4 bases had no gene match. The CDR3 length is 14 residues. The CDR3 bases are TGCGCCAGCAGCCAAGACGGACTAGTCGACGAGCAGTACTTC. The encoded protein is CASSQDGLVDEQYF.